This T cell receptor beta chain was documented in a study of T cell repertoires in cytomegalovirus infection. J gave up 1 base and V 1 base, and 2 bases lay outside the gene matches. CDR1 is MNHNS and CDR2 is SASEGT in the germline V gene. The length of the CDR3 is 15 residues. This clonotype was seen more than once but under ten times. Its antigen is undetermined. TCRdb re-called the reads with MiXCR, one entry per CDR3 protein. The data hold roughly 180,000 distinct CDR3 sequences, with roughly 21% observed a single time. The TCR sequence derives from a human donor in good health (CMV status not recorded). Some clones in this sample may be carry-over from other donors' samples. V usage is TRBV6-1 and J usage is TRBJ1-1, with 8 bases matching TRBD1. This material consisted of CD8+ T cells from cultured PBMCs, taken from culture after CMV antigen stimulation. CDR3 DNA sequence: TGTGCCAGCAGTGAAGTGGACAGGGCGAACACTGAAGCTTTCTTT. This encodes CASSEVDRANTEAFF.